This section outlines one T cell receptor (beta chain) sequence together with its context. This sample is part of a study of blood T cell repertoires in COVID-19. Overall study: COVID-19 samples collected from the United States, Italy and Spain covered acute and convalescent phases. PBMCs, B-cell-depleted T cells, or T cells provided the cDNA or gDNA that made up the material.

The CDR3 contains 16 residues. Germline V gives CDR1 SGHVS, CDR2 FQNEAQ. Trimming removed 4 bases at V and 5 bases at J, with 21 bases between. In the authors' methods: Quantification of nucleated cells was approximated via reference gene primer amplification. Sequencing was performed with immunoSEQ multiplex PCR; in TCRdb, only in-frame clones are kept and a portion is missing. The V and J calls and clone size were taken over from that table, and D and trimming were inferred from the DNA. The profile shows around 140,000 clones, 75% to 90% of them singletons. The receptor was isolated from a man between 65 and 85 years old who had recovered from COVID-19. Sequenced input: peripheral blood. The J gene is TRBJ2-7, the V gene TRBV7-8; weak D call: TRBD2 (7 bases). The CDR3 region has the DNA TGTGCCAGCAGCTCAAGGGAGGGGGTGGATTCCGACGAGCAGTACTTC. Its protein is CASSSREGVDSDEQYF.